This is a list of T cell receptor beta chains from one sample in a study of CD8+ T cells in alopecia areata. Produced via immunoSEQ multiplex PCR; TCRdb's table is partial and in-frame only. The sample consists of fewer than 350,000 clones, over 45% of them appearing once. The sequences come from CD4+ T cells sorted from blood, collected at week 24, from a patient treated with tofacitinib. All receptors come from a human donor with alopecia areata. Each CDR3 is given with its conserved first and last residue. A D gene is named only where the DNA matches it firmly. The size field is filled for only some rows; it gives once, few, many or a size class.

TRBD2	few	TRBJ2-1	TRBV10-3	16	CAISESRAGGPDEQFF	TGTGCCATCAGTGAGTCGCGAGCGGGGGGGCCAGATGAGCAGTTCTTC
.	.	TRBJ1-4	TRBV5-1	15	CASSRKGDGNEKLFF	TGCGCCAGCAGCCGAAAGGGGGACGGGAATGAAAAACTGTTTTTT
.	.	TRBJ1-5	TRBV7-9	13	CASSSQGNQPQHF	TGTGCCAGCAGCTCTCAGGGCAATCAGCCCCAGCATTTT
TRBD1	.	TRBJ2-7	TRBV27	14	CASSLGDRGYEQYF	TGTGCCAGCAGTTTAGGCGACAGGGGTTACGAGCAGTACTTC
.	.	TRBJ2-5	TRBV29-1	12	CSVGGTGETQYF	TGCAGCGTTGGAGGGACGGGAGAGACCCAGTACTTC
.	.	TRBJ2-5	TRBV27	14	CASSLAGRQETQYF	TGTGCCAGCAGTTTAGCAGGTCGGCAAGAGACCCAGTACTTC
TRBD1	.	TRBJ1-2	TRBV28	15	CASSLGDRLVYGYTF	TGTGCCAGCAGTTTGGGGGACAGGCTTGTCTATGGCTACACCTTC
.	.	TRBJ1-5	TRBV21-1	18	CASSKAGRAQGSNQPQHF	TGTGCCAGCAGCAAAGCGGGAAGGGCTCAGGGGAGCAATCAGCCCCAGCATTTT
.	.	TRBJ2-3	TRBV29-1	14	CSSYGTPDTDTQYF	TGCAGCTCATACGGGACTCCGGATACAGATACGCAGTATTTT
.	.	TRBJ2-6	TRBV15	13	CATSPAPANVLTF	TGTGCCACCTCCCCGGCTCCGGCCAACGTCCTGACTTTC
.	.	TRBJ1-1	TRBV6-5	10	CAGSGAEAFF	TGTGCCGGGAGCGGCGCTGAAGCTTTCTTT
.	few	TRBJ1-1	TRBV2	13	CASRDSSDREAFF	TGTGCCAGCAGGGACAGTAGCGACCGTGAAGCTTTCTTT
TRBD2	.	TRBJ2-3	TRBV29-1	13	CSVEGTSADTQYF	TGCAGCGTTGAAGGGACTAGTGCAGATACGCAGTATTTT
.	.	TRBJ2-5	TRBV2	11	CASTSVETQYF	TGTGCCAGCACCTCTGTTGAGACCCAGTACTTC
.	once	TRBJ2-7	TRBV7-2	14	CASSLGRAGWEQYF	TGTGCCAGCAGCCTGGGACGGGCAGGGTGGGAGCAGTACTTC
.	.	TRBJ2-1	TRBV27	14	CASSLGVGGIGQFF	TGTGCCAGCAGTTTGGGGGTGGGGGGAATAGGGCAGTTCTTC
.	few	TRBJ1-2	TRBV7-2	13	CASSVGEGYGYTF	TGTGCCAGCAGCGTGGGGGAGGGCTATGGCTACACCTTC
TRBD1	.	TRBJ2-5	TRBV25-1	14	CASSDRTGMETQYF	TGTGCCAGCAGTGATCGGACAGGGATGGAGACCCAGTACTTC
TRBD1	.	TRBJ1-6	TRBV30	12	CAGRQGNSPLHF	TGTGCCGGTAGACAGGGGAATTCACCCCTCCACTTT
.	.	TRBJ1-5	TRBV28	14	CASSGHLGVQPQHF	TGTGCCAGCAGTGGACACCTGGGGGTTCAGCCCCAGCATTTT
.	.	TRBJ2-5	TRBV30	12	CAWSATGETQYF	TGTGCCTGGAGTGCTACAGGGGAGACCCAGTACTTC
.	.	TRBJ2-1	TRBV6-5	11	CASSRNNEQFF	TGTGCCAGCTCACGGAACAATGAGCAGTTCTTC
.	once	TRBJ2-6	TRBV5-4	16	CASSLAISSGANVLTF	TGTGCCAGCAGCTTGGCCATCTCCTCTGGGGCCAACGTCCTGACTTTC
TRBD1	.	TRBJ1-1	TRBV7-9	14	CASSGYRGRTEAFF	TGTGCCAGCAGCGGTTACAGGGGGCGGACTGAAGCTTTCTTT
.	many	TRBJ1-5	TRBV29-1	12	CSGGDGDQPQHF	TGCAGCGGGGGGGATGGGGATCAGCCCCAGCATTTT
TRBD2	few	TRBJ2-3	TRBV29-1	18	CSVGRELAGGPSTDTQYF	TGCAGCGTTGGGAGGGAACTAGCGGGGGGGCCAAGCACAGATACGCAGTATTTT
.	once	TRBJ1-6	TRBV7-6	15	CASSFGGGLDSPLHF	TGTGCCAGCAGCTTCGGGGGAGGCCTCGATTCACCCCTCCACTTT
TRBD1	.	TRBJ1-4	TRBV5-1	12	CASSSQGEKLFF	TGCGCCAGCAGTTCGCAGGGGGAGAAACTGTTTTTT
.	.	TRBJ1-3	TRBV30	14	CAWSVKVTGNTIYF	TGTGCCTGGAGTGTAAAAGTGACTGGAAACACCATATATTTT
TRBD1	.	TRBJ2-7	TRBV10-3	12	CAISQGEHEQYF	TGTGCCATCAGCCAGGGGGAGCACGAGCAGTACTTC
TRBD2	.	TRBJ2-7	TRBV4-2	14	CASSQGTSGVEQYF	TGTGCCAGCAGCCAAGGGACTAGCGGGGTGGAGCAGTACTTC
.	few	TRBJ1-1	TRBV29-1	12	CSVRTALTEAFF	TGCAGCGTCAGAACTGCGCTCACTGAAGCTTTCTTT
.	.	TRBJ1-2	TRBV7-2	14	CASSAPGALYGYTF	TGTGCCAGCAGCGCCCCGGGCGCTCTCTATGGCTACACCTTC
.	.	TRBJ1-5	TRBV10-3	14	CAIKGSESNQPQHF	TGTGCCATCAAGGGGTCAGAGAGCAATCAGCCCCAGCATTTT
TRBD1	.	TRBJ1-6	TRBV5-1	14	CASSAGTGGSPLHF	TGCGCCAGCAGTGCCGGGACAGGGGGTTCACCCCTCCACTTT
.	.	TRBJ2-5	TRBV15	13	CATSRVAQETQYF	TGTGCCACCAGCAGGGTTGCACAAGAGACCCAGTACTTC
.	few	TRBJ1-5	TRBV30	14	CAWSEGLTNQPQHF	TGTGCCTGGAGTGAGGGACTTACCAATCAGCCCCAGCATTTT
TRBD1	once	TRBJ2-7	TRBV5-1	15	CASEGVPGQGYEQYF	TGCGCCAGCGAGGGTGTACCGGGACAGGGCTACGAGCAGTACTTC
TRBD2	.	TRBJ2-2	TRBV30	16	CAWSGTSDSRFGELFF	TGTGCCTGGTCCGGGACTAGTGATAGCAGGTTCGGGGAGCTGTTTTTT
.	few	TRBJ2-7	TRBV14	15	CASSRLGNPSYEQYF	TGTGCCAGCAGCCGTCTAGGTAACCCCTCCTACGAGCAGTACTTC
TRBD2	.	TRBJ2-3	TRBV7-9	16	CASSPLAGGTTDTQYF	TGTGCCAGCAGCCCCCTAGCGGGGGGGACCACAGATACGCAGTATTTT
.	few	TRBJ2-5	TRBV7-9	14	CASSPAGAGETQYF	TGTGCCAGCAGCCCGGCCGGGGCGGGAGAGACCCAGTACTTC
TRBD2	.	TRBJ2-1	TRBV25-1	15	CASSPGLAGANEQFF	TGTGCCAGCAGCCCCGGACTAGCGGGGGCTAATGAGCAGTTCTTC
.	.	TRBJ2-1	TRBV11-2	14	CASRELSQNNEQFF	TGTGCCAGCAGAGAACTGTCTCAGAACAATGAGCAGTTCTTC
.	few	TRBJ2-3	TRBV5-1	13	CASSSGGTDTQYF	TGCGCCAGCAGCTCGGGGGGCACAGATACGCAGTATTTT
.	few	TRBJ2-1	TRBV7-2	12	CASLTRGNEQFF	TGTGCCAGCCTTACAAGGGGCAATGAGCAGTTCTTC